The rows below give T cell receptor beta chains drawn from one sample of a study of shared clonotypes between healthy human individuals. Sequenced by immunoSEQ multiplex PCR; TCRdb stores in-frame clones only, minus some. The table has about 1.9 million clones, over 85% seen once. Sequencing was performed on naive CD8+ T cells from PBMCs. All receptors come from a man aged 18 to 30 in good health. Some clones in this sample may be carry-over from other donors' samples. CDR3s include the opening cysteine and the closing phenylalanine or tryptophan. A D gene is named only where the DNA matches it firmly. Where a row states a size, it is once, few, many or the class of an expanded clone; other rows omit it.

d_call j_call clone_size v_call cdr3_nt cdr3_aa
TRBD2 TRBJ2-1 NA TRBV7-6 TGTGCCAGCAGCGGGCGGACTAGCGGGAGTCACAATGAGCAGTTCTTC CASSGRTSGSHNEQFF
TRBD2 TRBJ2-7 NA TRBV27 TGTGCCAGCGGATCTAGCGGGGGAACCTACGAGCAGTACTTC CASGSSGGTYEQYF
NA TRBJ2-2 once TRBV5-4 TGTGCCAGCAGCTGGGGACGGGGAAACACCGGGGAGCTGTTTTTT CASSWGRGNTGELFF
NA TRBJ1-5 NA TRBV6-5 TGTGCCAGCAGCACCACAGGGAGCTTCAATCAGCCCCAGCATTTT CASSTTGSFNQPQHF
TRBD1 TRBJ2-1 NA TRBV19 TGTGCCAGTAGTATCGGACAGGGGGCGTACAATGAGCAGTTCTTC CASSIGQGAYNEQFF
NA TRBJ2-7 NA TRBV25-1 TGTGCCAGCAGTGACCAATCCTACGAGCAGTACTTC CASSDQSYEQYF
NA TRBJ2-1 NA TRBV10-3 TGTGCCATCAGTGAGTTTGACAGGCAGGCTAATGAGCAGTTCTTC CAISEFDRQANEQFF
NA TRBJ2-1 NA TRBV7-9 TGTGCCAGCAGCGCCACGGGGGTTGAGTACAATGAGCAGTTCTTC CASSATGVEYNEQFF
NA TRBJ2-7 once TRBV25-1 TGTGCCAGCAGTGGACCACCTACGGAAGCCTACGAGCAGTACTTC CASSGPPTEAYEQYF
NA TRBJ2-7 NA TRBV2 TGTGCCAGCAGTGAGGCTAGCGAGTCCTACGAGCAGTACTTC CASSEASESYEQYF
TRBD2 TRBJ2-7 NA TRBV7-2 TGTGCCAGCAGCTTAGGGTTCCCGGGACTAGCGGGAGGCGAGCAGTACTTC CASSLGFPGLAGGEQYF
NA TRBJ2-5 NA TRBV13 TGTGCCAGCAGCTTCCGGGACTTCTCCCAAGAGACCCAGTACTTC CASSFRDFSQETQYF
TRBD1 TRBJ1-3 NA TRBV28 TGTGCCAGCAGTTCCGCGTGGGACAGCCTTTCTGGAAACACCATATATTTT CASSSAWDSLSGNTIYF
NA TRBJ1-4 once TRBV19 TGTGCCAGTAGTCCTCCGGACAGTACTAATGAAAAACTGTTTTTT CASSPPDSTNEKLFF
NA TRBJ2-7 NA TRBV13 TGTGCCAGCAGCTTCCAGGGATGGGACGAGCAGTACTTC CASSFQGWDEQYF
NA TRBJ1-1 NA TRBV7-9 TGTGCCAGCGTACGGGGGGACACTGAAGCTTTCTTT CASVRGDTEAFF
TRBD2 TRBJ2-5 NA TRBV28 TGTGCCAGCAAGAAGTATCGGGCGGGAGCGTATGAGACCCAGTACTTC CASKKYRAGAYETQYF
NA TRBJ1-1 NA TRBV4-1 TGCGCCAGCAGCCAACCGGGACGGAAGAACACTGAAGCTTTCTTT CASSQPGRKNTEAFF
TRBD1 TRBJ1-1 few TRBV29-1 TGCAGCGGTAGACAGGGCTTGAACACTGAAGCTTTCTTT CSGRQGLNTEAFF
TRBD2 TRBJ2-7 NA TRBV11-2 TGTGCCAGCAGCACAGGACTAGCCAACGAGCAGTACTTC CASSTGLANEQYF
TRBD1 TRBJ2-5 NA TRBV30 TGTGCCTGGAGTGTACCCCTTTTCGACAGGGGGGTAGGAGAGACCCAGTACTTC CAWSVPLFDRGVGETQYF
NA TRBJ2-2 NA TRBV28 TGTGCCAGCAGTTTGACAGCGATCCCGAACACCGGGGAGCTGTTTTTT CASSLTAIPNTGELFF
TRBD2 TRBJ2-7 NA TRBV27 TGTGCCAGCAGTGTTAGCGGGAGGGCACCGATCGAGCAGTACTTC CASSVSGRAPIEQYF
NA TRBJ2-5 NA TRBV21-1 TGTGCCAGCAGCCACACTAGGTTGGAGACCCAGTACTTC CASSHTRLETQYF
TRBD2 TRBJ2-7 NA TRBV2 TGTGCCAGCAGTGAATGGACGAGCGGACTAGCGGGTAAACTGGGGGAGCAGTACTTC CASSEWTSGLAGKLGEQYF
NA TRBJ2-7 once TRBV7-9 TGTGCCAGCAGCTTACTAACTGGCAGCTCCTACGAGCAGTACTTC CASSLLTGSSYEQYF
TRBD2 TRBJ2-1 NA TRBV6-6 TGTGCCAGCAGTTATCTAGCGGGAGTAAAAAATGAGCAGTTCTTC CASSYLAGVKNEQFF
NA TRBJ2-1 once TRBV28 TGTGCCAGCAGTTTCTTTCTGGATGAGCAGTTCTTC CASSFFLDEQFF
NA TRBJ2-6 NA TRBV18 TGTGCCAGCTCACCAATTCGAGCCTCGGTAGGGTCTGGGGCCAACGTCCTGACTTTC CASSPIRASVGSGANVLTF
TRBD2 TRBJ2-3 NA TRBV27 TGTGCCAGCAGTTTACTAGCGGGACTTGAGGATACGCAGTATTTT CASSLLAGLEDTQYF
NA TRBJ2-7 once TRBV5-6 TGTGCCAGCAGCTTGAGTAGCTCCTACGAGCAGTACTTC CASSLSSSYEQYF
NA TRBJ1-2 NA TRBV5-4 TGTGCCAGCACCCCGGCGCGGACTGCAACACGCTATGGCTACACCTTC CASTPARTATRYGYTF
NA TRBJ2-7 NA TRBV10-3 TGTGCCGCTAAGGGGGGAAGCGCCTACGAGCAGTACTTC CAAKGGSAYEQYF
TRBD1 TRBJ1-2 NA TRBV11-2 TGTGCCAGCACCTCCCCCGGGACAGGGAGCGGCTACACCTTC CASTSPGTGSGYTF
NA TRBJ2-3 NA TRBV15 TGTGCCACCAGCAGATCCGATCAGGGATTTCCAGATACGCAGTATTTT CATSRSDQGFPDTQYF
TRBD2 TRBJ2-7 NA TRBV28 TGTGCCAGCAGTTTACCCCCTTGGAGAGCGGGAGGCCCCCGTACCGAGCAGTACTTC CASSLPPWRAGGPRTEQYF
TRBD1 TRBJ1-2 NA TRBV7-7 TGTGCCAGCAGCCTGGGACAGGGCAAAGGTTATGGCTACACCTTC CASSLGQGKGYGYTF
NA TRBJ2-5 NA TRBV6-1 TGTGCCAGCTTCGAGCGGTTTCAAGAGACCCAGTACTTC CASFERFQETQYF
NA TRBJ1-5 NA TRBV27 TGTGCCAGCGGAAATTACCCGGGTCAGCCCCAGCATTTT CASGNYPGQPQHF
NA TRBJ1-2 few TRBV13 TGTGCCAGCAGCTTAGGAGGAGGGGATGGCTACACCTTC CASSLGGGDGYTF
NA TRBJ2-7 NA TRBV7-8 TGTGCCAGCAGCTCCCTTGGAGGCGGGAAACCCTACGAGCAGTACTTC CASSSLGGGKPYEQYF
TRBD2 TRBJ2-1 NA TRBV5-1 TGCGCCAGCAGTCTCTACGCTAGCGGGGCCAACAATGAGCAGTTCTTC CASSLYASGANNEQFF
NA TRBJ2-1 NA TRBV4-3 TGCGCCAGCAGCCTCTCAAGCCGCCTAGCACACAATGAGCAGTTCTTC CASSLSSRLAHNEQFF
NA TRBJ2-5 NA TRBV28 TGTGCCAGCAGCCCGACCCTGTGGGAGACCCAGTACTTC CASSPTLWETQYF
TRBD1 TRBJ1-1 NA TRBV15 TGTGCCACCAGCAGGGGGACCCGACAGGGCACTGAAGCTTTCTTT CATSRGTRQGTEAFF
TRBD2 TRBJ2-5 NA TRBV28 TGTGCCAGCAGCTCCCTAGCGGGGGAGAAAGAGCAGTACTTC CASSSLAGEKEQYF
NA TRBJ2-7 NA TRBV27 TGTGCCAGCAGCTGGACGGGTGGGTCCTACGAGCAGTACTTC CASSWTGGSYEQYF
NA TRBJ2-2 NA TRBV6-6 TGTGCCAGCAGTTTTCTTAATAGTCTCACCGGGGAGCTGTTTTTT CASSFLNSLTGELFF
NA TRBJ2-5 NA TRBV6-6 TGTGCCAGCAGACCCCGAGAGTTCCAAGAGACCCAGTACTTC CASRPREFQETQYF